This T cell receptor beta chain came from a study of CD8 T cells in Susac syndrome. Between the trimmed V and J ends, which lost 6 bases and 4 bases, there was a span of 8 bases. The CDR3 runs to 11 residues. Germline V gene lookup returns CDR1 DFQATT and CDR2 SNEGSKA (reference sequence). An input of about 0.5 to 1 ug of RNA was subjected to reverse transcription using random hexamers. Using its own MiXCR run on the immunoSEQ multiplex PCR reads, TCRdb lists one record per CDR3 protein. This table has 160,000 or so distinct CDR3 sequences, around 96% appearing once. The V gene is TRBV20-1, the J gene TRBJ2-3; D perhaps matches TRBD2 (5 bases). The sequence was collected from a human donor with Susac syndrome. Specimen: CD4+ T cells from PBMCs. DNA for the CDR3: TGCAGTGCGGGAGACCCAGATACGCAGTATTTT. Protein product: CSAGDPDTQYF.